This T cell receptor (beta chain) was recorded in a study of vaccination effects on CD4 cells after COVID-19. Broader study findings: Late post-vaccination, clones induced by infection and those induced by vaccine underwent marked clonal contraction.

Using immunoSEQ multiplex PCR, the repertoire was profiled, and TCRdb retains in-frame clones only, with some absent. The sample carries about 73,000 clones, about four fifths recorded once. Antigen-specific CD4+ T cells were expanded (with viral peptide pools) by the ViraFEST assay ahead of sequencing. Upon completion of more than eight days in culture, CD4+ T cells were isolated. Nucleocapsid antibodies stayed negative before and after vaccination, showing no earlier SARS-CoV-2 infection. For each well, two million PBMC were cultured with 8 to 10 IU/ml IL-2 and around 9.1 ug/ml peptides. Cultures had half their medium replaced with IL-2 medium on days 3 and 7. Notes on this clone: Its antigen is not identified.

Source: CD4+ T cells from PBMCs cultured with HCoV-NL63 spike peptides, taken before COVID-19 vaccination. The TCR comes from a human donor who received a COVID-19 vaccine.

This chain's CDR3 is CASSYSDRNGYTF. The DNA of the CDR3 is TGTGCCAGCAGTTACTCAGACAGGAATGGCTACACCTTC. The chain uses TRBV6-2 or TRBV6-3 and TRBJ1-2; tentative D call: TRBD1 (6 bases). This CDR3 region has 13 residues. V lost 0 bases to trimming and J lost 6 bases, with 8 bases between them. The germline CDR1 and CDR2 sequences are MNHEY and SVGEGT.